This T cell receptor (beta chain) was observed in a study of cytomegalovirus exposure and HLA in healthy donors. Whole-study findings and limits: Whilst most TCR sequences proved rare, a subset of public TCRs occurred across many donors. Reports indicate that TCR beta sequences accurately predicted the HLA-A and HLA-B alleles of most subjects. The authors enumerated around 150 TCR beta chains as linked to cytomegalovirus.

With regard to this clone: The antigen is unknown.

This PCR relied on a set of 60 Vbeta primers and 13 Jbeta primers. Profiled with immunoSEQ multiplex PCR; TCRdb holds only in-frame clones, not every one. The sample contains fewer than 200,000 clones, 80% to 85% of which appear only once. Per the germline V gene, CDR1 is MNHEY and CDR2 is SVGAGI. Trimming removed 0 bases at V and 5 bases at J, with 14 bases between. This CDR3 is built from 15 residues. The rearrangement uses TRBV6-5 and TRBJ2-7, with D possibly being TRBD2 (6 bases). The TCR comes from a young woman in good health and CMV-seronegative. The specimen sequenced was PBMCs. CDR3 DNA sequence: TGTGCCAGCAGTTACTCTTGGGAGGCCGGGGACGAGCAGTACTTC. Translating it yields CASSYSWEAGDEQYF.